A single sample gave rise to the 8 T cell receptor beta chains below, sequenced in a study of T cells in Graves' hyperthyroidism and ophthalmopathy (dated 2019 in TCRdb). Library preparation was by multiplex PCR. TCRdb records Illumina HiSeq 2000 as the sequencer. The TCR beta CDR3 regions were amplified from RNA transcripts. For the first round of RT-PCR on the TCR CDR3, the HTBI primer set was used together with the Qiagen OneStep RT-PCR kit. In TCRdb, the public reads were trimmed at Q25 with fastp and aligned with MiXCR, with productive beta chains retained. When rows share a CDR3 protein, they turn into one entry using the most common DNA and genes. Recorded for this sample are 250,000 to 300,000 distinct CDR3 sequences; about 14% of them occurred a single time. The ten largest account for approximately 7.8% of the sample. Sequences were obtained from blood. These receptors came from a woman under 40 with Graves' hyperthyroidism that later progressed to Graves' ophthalmopathy.

At least ten counts were recorded for this clonotype. The chain combines TRBV7-9 with TRBJ1-2; perhaps TRBD1 as D (5 bases). Per germline, CDR1 SEHNR and CDR2 FQNEAQ (reference sequence). V was pared by 1 base and J by 3 bases, with 6 bases between. The CDR3 is made up of 13 amino acids. As DNA, the CDR3 is TGTGCCAGCAGCTTAGAACAGGACTATGGCTACACCTTC. Translated: CASSLEQDYGYTF.

To note about this clonotype: A much larger clone lies a single base off, so this may be a read error. J is TRBJ2-1 and V is TRBV29-1; D remains unclear. The germline CDR1 and CDR2 sequences are SQVTM and ANQGSEA. This CDR3 contains 11 residues. V was shortened by 3 bases and J by 9 bases, with 9 bases between the two germline ends. CDR3 sequence (DNA): TGCAGCGTTGAGGCGAGCAGTGAGCAGTTCTTC. Translating it yields CSVEASSEQFF.

This clonotype was observed many times. This chain links TRBV12-3 or TRBV12-4 with TRBJ1-2; 9 positions agree with TRBD1. CDR3 length: 13 residues. V was pared by 5 bases and J by 4 bases, with 2 bases of the junction left unmatched. The CDR3 DNA reads TGTGCCAGCAGTGGACAGGGGACCTATGGCTACACCTTC. It translates to CASSGQGTYGYTF.

There are a few counts of this clonotype. This chain links TRBV28 with TRBJ2-1; no clear D gene. Germline V CDR1 and CDR2: MDHEN, SYDVKM. Deletions cut 6 bases from V and 10 bases from J, with 13 bases between. The CDR3 has 12 amino acids. CDR3 region: CASSVSAWEQFF. CDR3 DNA: TGTGCCAGCAGCGTGAGCGCGTGGGAGCAGTTCTTC.

This clonotype was seen ten or more times. This chain connects TRBV20-1 to TRBJ1-2; 8 bases are shared with TRBD1. Trimming at V came to 5 bases and at J to 5 bases, leaving 13 bases not matched to a gene. CDR1 and CDR2 (germline): DFQATT, SNEGSKA (reference sequence). This CDR3 has 15 amino acids. CDR3 loop: CSAPAGDRRGYGYTF. The CDR3 bases are TGCAGTGCTCCGGCGGGGGACAGGAGGGGGTATGGCTACACCTTC.

The genes are TRBV6-5 and TRBJ1-1; D is unresolved. Germline CDR1 is MNHEY and CDR2 is SVGAGI. This CDR3 has 13 amino acids. Trimming shortened V by 7 bases and J by 8 bases, and 17 bases separated the two germline ends. The CDR3: CASTYRLWSEAFF. The CDR3 region has the DNA TGTGCCAGCACTTATAGATTATGGTCCGAAGCTTTCTTT.

In its sample, this clonotype was seen a few times. The V gene is TRBV18, the J gene TRBJ2-5, with TRBD2 identical over 16 bases. The trim removed 0 bases at V and 2 bases at J, leaving 9 bases unmatched. The CDR3 is 20 residues long. Germline assignment: CDR1 KGHSH and CDR2 LQKENI. The CDR3 DNA reads TGTGCCAGCTCACCACCGGTGGGACTAGCGGGAGGGGTGCCGCAAGAGACCCAGTACTTC. Protein: CASSPPVGLAGGVPQETQYF.

The chain couples TRBV7-9 to TRBJ2-5, with 8 bases matching TRBD2. Germline lookup yields CDR1 SEHNR and CDR2 FQNEAQ (reference sequence). V shed 4 bases, J shed 2 bases, and the junction held 3 bases outside the gene matches. CDR3 length: 14 amino acids. CDR3 loop: CASSWSGGQETQYF. The CDR3 nucleotides are TGTGCCAGCAGCTGGAGCGGGGGACAAGAGACCCAGTACTTC.